This TCR beta chain derives from a study of CD8+ T cells in alopecia areata. With respect to this clone: Its matching antigen is unknown.

RNA extraction was followed by reverse transcription into cDNA, which acted as the sequencing template. Assay used: immunoSEQ multiplex PCR; TCRdb lists only in-frame clones, some missing. The sample consists of 95,000 to 120,000 clones, around 55% of them appearing once. The CDR3 is 15 residues long. Between the trimmed V and J ends, which lost 0 bases and 3 bases, there was a span of 13 bases. Germline-derived CDR1 and CDR2 are SGHRS and YFSETQ. Study-wide results and limits: Scalp samples also yield sequences of resident alphabeta T cells from normal skin.

The sample taken for sequencing was CD8+ T cells sorted from blood. The rearrangement joins TRBV5-1 to TRBJ2-7, with D uncertain. The TCR sequence derives from a human donor in good health. The CDR3 sequence: CASSLGGGSYYEQYF. In nucleotides, the CDR3 is TGCGCCAGCAGCTTGGGCGGTGGGTCCTACTACGAGCAGTACTTC.